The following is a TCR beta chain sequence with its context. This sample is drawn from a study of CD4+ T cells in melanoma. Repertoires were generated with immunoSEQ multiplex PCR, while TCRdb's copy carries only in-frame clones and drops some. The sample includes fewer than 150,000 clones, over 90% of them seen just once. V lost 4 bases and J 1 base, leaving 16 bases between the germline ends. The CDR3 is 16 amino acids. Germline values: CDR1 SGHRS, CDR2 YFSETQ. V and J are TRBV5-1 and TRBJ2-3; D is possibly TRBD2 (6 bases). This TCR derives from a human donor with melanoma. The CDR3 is CASSAEVGGGTDTQYF. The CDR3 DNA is TGCGCCAGCAGCGCGGAAGTCGGAGGGGGCACAGATACGCAGTATTTT.